This is a list of T cell receptor beta chains from one sample in a study of T-cell reconstitution after alpha-beta-depleted transplantation in children. TCRdb analysed the PCR reads with MiXCR anew, one entry per CDR3 protein. The sample has 100,000 or so distinct CDR3 sequences, around a quarter seen once. This specimen was PBMCs, taken before TCRalphabeta/CD19-depleted stem cell transplant. The receptors stem from a boy aged 2 to 9 with acute lymphoblastic leukemia, due to receive a stem cell transplant. Both conserved end residues are part of each CDR3. The D gene is left open where the match is weak. Clone size is given for some rows only: seen once, a few or many times, or a class if the clone is expanded.

TRBV5-1	NA	TRBJ2-7	TRBD2	CASSLDGGLIYEQYF	TGCGCCAGCAGCTTGGATGGGGGACTAATCTACGAGCAGTACTTC
TRBV11-2	NA	TRBJ2-7	NA	CASSLDRTGISYEQYF	TGTGCCAGCAGCTTAGATCGAACAGGGATCTCCTACGAGCAGTACTTC
TRBV29-1	few	TRBJ2-3	NA	CSVETGFTDTQYF	TGCAGCGTTGAAACGGGATTCACAGATACGCAGTATTTT
TRBV27	many	TRBJ1-2	NA	CASSLSASYGYTF	TGTGCCAGCAGTTTATCAGCCTCTTATGGCTACACCTTC
TRBV5-5	many	TRBJ2-7	NA	CASSLLQRVEINEQYF	TGTGCCAGCAGCTTATTGCAGAGGGTAGAAATCAACGAGCAGTACTTC
TRBV27	NA	TRBJ2-7	TRBD2	CASSLRTSGTYEQYF	TGTGCCAGCAGTTTAAGGACTAGCGGAACCTACGAGCAGTACTTC
TRBV12-3/TRBV12-4	few	TRBJ2-5	NA	CASSWDTRRSETQYF	TGTGCCAGCAGTTGGGACACGAGGCGTTCAGAGACCCAGTACTTC
TRBV2	NA	TRBJ2-2	NA	CASSEEIGPGTGELFF	TGTGCCAGCAGTGAAGAAATAGGGCCGGGCACCGGGGAGCTGTTTTTT
TRBV12-3/TRBV12-4	NA	TRBJ2-7	NA	CASSPTAPESYEQYF	TGTGCCAGCAGCCCTACAGCCCCAGAGTCCTACGAGCAGTACTTC
TRBV3-1	NA	TRBJ2-7	NA	CASSQGQSYEQYF	TGTGCCAGCAGCCAAGGCCAATCCTACGAGCAGTACTTC
TRBV12-3/TRBV12-4	few	TRBJ2-3	TRBD2	CASSPPSGGYADTQYF	TGTGCCAGCAGCCCACCTAGCGGAGGGTACGCAGATACGCAGTATTTT
TRBV12-3/TRBV12-4	few	TRBJ2-3	NA	CASSSTGSPLGDTQYF	TGTGCCAGCAGTTCGACAGGATCGCCTCTAGGGGATACGCAGTATTTT
TRBV3-1	NA	TRBJ1-1	NA	CASSLRGVGAFF	TGTGCCAGCAGCCTCCGAGGAGTCGGAGCTTTCTTT
TRBV10-3	few	TRBJ2-3	NA	CAISEGQRSADTQYF	TGTGCCATCAGTGAGGGGCAGCGGAGCGCAGATACGCAGTATTTT
TRBV29-1	NA	TRBJ2-2	TRBD1	CSVEAFQGDGELFF	TGCAGCGTTGAAGCTTTCCAGGGGGACGGGGAGCTGTTTTTT
TRBV28	NA	TRBJ1-5	NA	CASSQGIDQPQHF	TGTGCCAGCAGTCAAGGGATAGATCAGCCCCAGCATTTT
TRBV7-2	NA	TRBJ2-1	NA	CASSLAPARSLSSYNEQFF	TGTGCCAGCAGCTTGGCGCCCGCCAGGTCCTTGAGCTCCTACAATGAGCAGTTCTTC
TRBV20-1	few	TRBJ2-5	NA	CSARDFSARGGASQGVETQYF	TGCAGTGCTAGAGATTTTTCTGCACGCGGAGGGGCCTCACAAGGGGTAGAGACCCAGTACTTC
TRBV20-1	few	TRBJ2-3	NA	CSASKGADTQYF	TGCAGTGCTAGTAAGGGGGCAGATACGCAGTATTTT
TRBV5-1	few	TRBJ2-5	TRBD2	CASSLVAGAETQYF	TGCGCCAGCAGCTTGGTCGCGGGAGCAGAGACCCAGTACTTC
TRBV20-1	few	TRBJ2-4	NA	CSATTPQKLIQYF	TGCAGTGCTACGACTCCTCAGAAGTTGATTCAGTACTTC
TRBV6-2/TRBV6-3	NA	TRBJ2-7	TRBD2	CASSPYTASGSDEQYF	TGTGCCAGCAGCCCCTACACGGCTAGCGGGAGTGACGAGCAGTACTTC
TRBV4-1	NA	TRBJ2-4	TRBD2	CASSQGQTSGAKIQYF	TGCGCCAGCAGCCAAGGACAAACTAGCGGAGCAAAGATTCAGTACTTC
TRBV12-3/TRBV12-4	few	TRBJ1-5	TRBD1	CASSLGGGGIPQHF	TGTGCCAGCAGTTTAGGGGGAGGGGGCATACCCCAGCATTTT
TRBV7-6	few	TRBJ2-7	TRBD1	CASSPSSQGWTTYEQYF	TGTGCCAGCAGCCCATCCTCACAGGGGTGGACAACCTACGAGCAGTACTTC
TRBV29-1	NA	TRBJ2-3	TRBD1	CSARDRVMTDTQYF	TGCAGCGCCCGGGACAGGGTCATGACAGATACGCAGTATTTT
TRBV20-1	many	TRBJ2-3	TRBD2	CSAILPGLLAEGNTSTDTQYF	TGCAGTGCAATACTACCGGGACTACTAGCGGAGGGCAATACTAGCACAGATACGCAGTATTTT
TRBV7-3	NA	TRBJ2-3	TRBD2	CASSLWASGSADTQYF	TGTGCCAGCAGCTTATGGGCTAGCGGAAGCGCAGATACGCAGTATTTT
TRBV5-1	NA	TRBJ2-1	TRBD1	CASSLGQGALNEQFF	TGCGCCAGCAGCTTGGGGCAGGGGGCACTCAATGAGCAGTTCTTC
TRBV4-2	many	TRBJ2-1	TRBD2	CASSPTSGGANEQFF	TGTGCCAGCAGCCCGACTAGCGGAGGGGCCAATGAGCAGTTCTTC
TRBV11-2	NA	TRBJ2-5	NA	CASSLGGYRETQYF	TGTGCCAGCAGCTTGGGGGGATATCGAGAGACCCAGTACTTC
TRBV5-1	NA	TRBJ1-4	NA	CASSPGTTTNEKLFF	TGCGCCAGCAGCCCGGGGACCACAACTAATGAAAAACTGTTTTTT
TRBV12-3/TRBV12-4	few	TRBJ1-5	NA	CASSLATGVGNQPQHF	TGTGCCAGCAGTTTAGCGACGGGGGTGGGGAATCAGCCCCAGCATTTT
TRBV7-2	many	TRBJ2-2	NA	CASSSRRQMNTGELFF	TGTGCCAGCAGCTCAAGAAGACAGATGAACACCGGGGAGCTGTTTTTT
TRBV4-1	NA	TRBJ2-7	NA	CASSQEKVPLYEQYF	TGCGCCAGCAGCCAAGAAAAAGTTCCCCTCTACGAGCAGTACTTC
TRBV6-2/TRBV6-3	NA	TRBJ2-5	TRBD2	CASSYSKGTSRQETQYF	TGTGCCAGCAGTTACTCGAAGGGGACTAGCAGACAAGAGACCCAGTACTTC
TRBV9	NA	TRBJ2-3	NA	CASGRGSGGAVGADTQYF	TGTGCCAGCGGTAGGGGCAGCGGAGGGGCCGTGGGGGCAGATACGCAGTATTTT
TRBV20-1	many	TRBJ2-7	TRBD1	CSAKPGTGDEQYF	TGCAGTGCTAAGCCGGGGACAGGGGACGAGCAGTACTTC
TRBV6-2/TRBV6-3	NA	TRBJ2-1	NA	CASSYDFRESYNEQFF	TGTGCCAGCAGTTACGATTTCCGGGAATCCTACAATGAGCAGTTCTTC
TRBV20-1	NA	TRBJ1-6	TRBD1	CSARQGTGLYNSPLHF	TGCAGTGCTAGGCAGGGGACAGGTCTCTATAATTCACCCCTCCACTTT
TRBV5-1	few	TRBJ2-7	NA	CASKAEVHSYEQYF	TGCGCCAGCAAAGCGGAGGTTCACTCCTACGAGCAGTACTTC
TRBV2	NA	TRBJ2-7	NA	CASSERATSSYEQYF	TGTGCCAGCAGTGAGCGGGCTACAAGCTCCTACGAGCAGTACTTC
TRBV25-1	few	TRBJ2-3	TRBD1	CASSESPGQGGTTDTQYF	TGTGCCAGCAGTGAAAGCCCGGGACAGGGGGGCACCACAGATACGCAGTATTTT
TRBV2	NA	TRBJ2-1	NA	CASSVMSVNEQFF	TGTGCCAGCAGTGTTATGTCTGTTAATGAGCAGTTCTTC
TRBV9	NA	TRBJ2-3	TRBD2	CASSPWTSHTRTDTQYF	TGTGCCAGCAGCCCATGGACTAGCCACACCCGCACAGATACGCAGTATTTT
TRBV21-1	few	TRBJ1-5	NA	CASSKVGRERNQPQHF	TGTGCCAGCAGCAAAGTTGGCCGGGAACGGAATCAGCCCCAGCATTTT
TRBV27	medium-sized	TRBJ2-7	TRBD1	CASSFGTGINEQYF	TGTGCCAGCAGTTTTGGGACAGGGATCAACGAGCAGTACTTC
TRBV5-1	NA	TRBJ2-7	TRBD1	CASSTGTGYYEQYF	TGCGCCAGCAGCACCGGGACAGGATACTACGAGCAGTACTTC
TRBV6-6	once	TRBJ2-7	NA	CASTFRGSYEQYF	TGTGCCAGCACCTTCCGCGGATCCTACGAGCAGTACTTC
TRBV28	NA	TRBJ1-2	TRBD1	CASSLESSTGARSNYGYTF	TGTGCCAGCAGTTTAGAGTCGAGTACAGGGGCCCGATCTAACTATGGCTACACCTTC
TRBV5-6	few	TRBJ2-3	NA	CASSLELEADTQYF	TGTGCCAGCAGCTTGGAACTAGAGGCAGATACGCAGTATTTT
TRBV28	NA	TRBJ1-2	NA	CASSFPGVYGYTF	TGTGCCAGCAGTTTCCCCGGGGTCTATGGCTACACCTTC
TRBV28	many	TRBJ2-1	TRBD2	CATGLADYNEQFF	TGTGCCACCGGACTAGCGGACTACAATGAGCAGTTCTTC